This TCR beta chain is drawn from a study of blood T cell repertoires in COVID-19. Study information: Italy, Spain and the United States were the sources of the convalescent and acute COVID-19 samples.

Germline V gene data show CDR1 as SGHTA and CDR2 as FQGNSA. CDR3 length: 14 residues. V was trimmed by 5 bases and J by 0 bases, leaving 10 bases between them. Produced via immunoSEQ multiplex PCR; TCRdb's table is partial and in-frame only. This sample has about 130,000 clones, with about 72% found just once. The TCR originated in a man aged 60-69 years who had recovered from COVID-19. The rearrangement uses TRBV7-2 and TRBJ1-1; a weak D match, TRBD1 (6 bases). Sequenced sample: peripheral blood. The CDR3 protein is CASSVDRLNTEAFF. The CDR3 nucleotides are TGTGCCAGCAGCGTTGACAGGCTGAACACTGAAGCTTTCTTT. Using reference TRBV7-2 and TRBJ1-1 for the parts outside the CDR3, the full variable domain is GAGVSQSPSNKVTEKGKDVELRCDPISGHTALYWYRQSLGQGLEFLIYFQGNSAPDKSGLPSDRFSAERTGGSVSTLTIQRTQQEDSAVYLCASSVDRLNTEAFFGQGTRLTVV.